This T cell receptor beta chain was sequenced for a study of early T cells in non-severe SARS-CoV-2 infection. General study points: VDJdb-based annotation leaned toward anti-spike CD8 responses and missed private and CD4 specificities.

The CDR3 covers 14 residues. The germline V gene encodes CDR1 LGHDT and CDR2 YNNKEL (reference sequence). V lost 1 base, J lost 5 bases, and 3 bases stayed unmatched. To note about this clonotype: The antigen remains undetermined.

TCRdb processed the 5' RACE reads anew with MiXCR; each CDR3 protein has one entry. The sample yields about 130,000 distinct CDR3 sequences, 15% seen once. The source is an adult who was a healthcare worker with PCR-confirmed SARS-CoV-2 infection or an uninfected control (not recorded which). The material sequenced was whole blood. The chain recombines TRBV3-1 with TRBJ2-7; TRBD2 matches at 9 bases. The CDR3 region is CASSQGGGGDEQYF. In DNA, the CDR3 is TGTGCCAGCAGCCAAGGCGGCGGGGGGGACGAGCAGTACTTC.